The 15 T cell receptor beta chains presented below share a single source sample, sequenced in a study of cytomegalovirus exposure and HLA in healthy donors. The table came from immunoSEQ multiplex PCR; TCRdb's copy has only in-frame clones and leaves some out. The profile shows 200,000 to 300,000 clones, approximately 84% of them singletons. Input material: PBMCs. These receptors were taken from a woman in her twenties or thirties in good health and CMV-seropositive.

The J gene is TRBJ2-5, the V gene TRBV4-1, with 8 bases fitting TRBD2. CDR1 and CDR2 from the germline V gene are MGHRA and YSYEKL. This CDR3 comprises 15 residues. The V segment lost 1 base and the J segment 2 bases; nucleotides outside the gene matches: 3. The CDR3 loop is CASSQGLATQETQYF. The CDR3 bases are TGCGCCAGCAGCCAAGGACTAGCGACTCAAGAGACCCAGTACTTC.

This chain links TRBV1 with TRBJ1-5; TRBD1 reflects the table's D call only, with no check against the DNA. TRBV1 is assigned pseudogene status. There are 15 residues in the CDR3. The CDR3 sequence: CTSSQGTVSNQPQHF. The CDR3 DNA follows: TGCACCAGCAGCCAAGGGACAGTTAGCAATCAGCCCCAGCATTTT.

V is TRBV10-1 and J is TRBJ2-2, with a weak D call TRBD1 (6 bases). There are 14 residues in the CDR3. Trimming removed 2 bases at V and 4 bases at J, with 8 bases between. In germline, CDR1 is WNHNN, CDR2 SYGVQD (reference sequence). CDR3 region: CASSEGTITGELFF. The CDR3 DNA reads TGCGCCAGCAGTGAGGGGACAATCACCGGGGAGCTGTTTTTT.

This clone showed up just a few times. As DNA, the CDR3 is TGCGCCAGCAGCCAAGAGTTCGGGGAGTCCGCCTACGAGCAGTACTTC. This gives the protein CASSQEFGESAYEQYF. The gene calls are TRBV4-1 and TRBJ2-7; D perhaps matches TRBD2 (5 bases). In germline, CDR1 is MGHRA, CDR2 YSYEKL. The CDR3 loop spans 16 amino acids. The V and J ends lost 0 bases and 2 bases respectively, with 14 bases between them.

The rearrangement uses TRBV10-2 and TRBJ1-5; 7 bases align to TRBD1. Germline V gene lookup returns CDR1 WSHSY and CDR2 SAAADI. The CDR3 extends over 14 amino acids. V was pared by 6 bases and J by 1 base, with 3 bases of the junction left unmatched. The CDR3, as DNA: TGCGCCAGCAGATTACAGGGGAGCAATCAGCCCCAGCATTTT. This translates into CASRLQGSNQPQHF.

The chain is built from TRBV27 and TRBJ2-7, with D perhaps matching TRBD2 (5 bases). The CDR3 runs 14 residues. V was trimmed by 1 base and J by 5 bases, leaving 12 bases between them. CDR1 is MNHEY, CDR2 SMNVEV, per germline (reference sequence). The CDR3 region is CASSLYRDNDEQYF. Here the CDR3 DNA reads TGTGCCAGCAGTTTATACCGGGATAACGACGAGCAGTACTTC.

CDR3 in DNA: TGTGCCAGCAACCCCCTGGCCAATGAGCAGTTCTTC. It yields the protein CASNPLANEQFF. The chain links TRBV2 to TRBJ2-1; unclear D gene. Trimming took off 7 bases at V and 6 bases at J, with 10 bases between the two ends. Germline lookup yields CDR1 SNHLY and CDR2 FYNNEI. The CDR3 has 12 residues.

Only one count was recorded for this clone. The V call is TRBV15, the J call TRBJ2-5; D may be TRBD1 (6 bases). CDR1 and CDR2 from the germline V gene are LNHNV and YYDKDF (reference sequence). The ends were cut back, 4 bases at V and 2 bases at J, with 14 bases in the middle. This CDR3 has 15 amino acids. CDR3: CATSTQTGTQETQYF. CDR3 DNA: TGTGCCACCAGCACCCAGACCGGGACACAAGAGACCCAGTACTTC.

In its sample, this clone was seen a few times. This chain joins TRBV5-6 and TRBJ1-2, with 9 bases that match TRBD1. The germline gives CDR1 SGHDT, CDR2 YYEEEE. CDR3 length: 13 amino acids. After removal of 4 bases from V and 8 bases from J, the junction contained 6 bases not matched to a gene. The DNA of the CDR3 is TGTGCCAGCAGCCTCACAGGGGGCATCGGCTACACCTTC. Translating it yields CASSLTGGIGYTF.

This chain links TRBV6-6 with TRBJ1-1, with D hard to call. CDR1 and CDR2 from the germline V gene are MNHNY and SVGAGI (reference sequence). The CDR3 has 12 residues. Deletions cut 0 bases from V and 7 bases from J, with 6 bases between. In DNA, the CDR3 is TGTGCCAGCAGTTACTCCGGTCTTGAAGCTTTCTTT. This translates into CASSYSGLEAFF.

J is TRBJ2-3 and V is TRBV10-3; 12 bases are shared with TRBD2. Germline assignment: CDR1 ENHRY and CDR2 SYGVKD. The CDR3 length is 16 residues. The ends lost 4 bases at V and 4 bases at J; junction bases unmatched: 6. This CDR3 is CAISAGLAGGSDTQYF. CDR3 DNA sequence: TGTGCCATCAGTGCCGGTCTAGCGGGAGGGTCAGATACGCAGTATTTT.

In its sample, this clone was seen once. This rearrangement joins TRBV9 to TRBJ2-1; TRBD2 aligns across 14 bases. Germline assignment: CDR1 SGDLS and CDR2 YYNGEE. The CDR3 totals 15 residues. After removal of 4 bases from V and 6 bases from J, the junction contained 3 bases not matched to a gene. The CDR3 DNA sequence: TGTGCCAGCAGCCAAGGACTAGCGGGAGGCAATGAGCAGTTCTTC. Its translation is CASSQGLAGGNEQFF.

The CDR3 DNA sequence: TGTGCCAGCAGGCCGGACATGTCACTCCCCCGCCACGAGCAGTACTTC. It yields the protein CASRPDMSLPRHEQYF. The chain combines TRBV11-2 with TRBJ2-7; D is possibly TRBD1 (5 bases). Germline lookup yields CDR1 SGHAT and CDR2 FQNNGV. CDR3 length: 16 amino acids. Deletions cut 6 bases from V and 5 bases from J, with 23 bases between.

The DNA for the CDR3 is TGCGCCAGCAGCTTCCTAGCGGGAGTCCCCGGGGAGCTGTTTTTT. It encodes CASSFLAGVPGELFF. This chain joins TRBV5-1 and TRBJ2-2; 10 nucleotides match TRBD2. Trimming cost V 2 bases and J 6 bases; bases outside gene matches: 4. CDR3 length equals 15 residues. CDR1 is SGHRS and CDR2 is YFSETQ in the germline V gene.

This sequence joins TRBV11-2 and TRBJ1-4; D remains unclear. The V end was cut by 0 bases, the J end by 0 bases, with 14 bases between. CDR3 length equals 18 residues. CDR1 is SGHAT, CDR2 FQNNGV, per germline. CDR3: CASSLDPRTGSTNEKLFF. For the CDR3, the DNA is TGTGCCAGCAGCTTAGACCCCCGTACGGGATCAACTAATGAAAAACTGTTTTTT.